This T cell receptor (beta chain) appears in the sequencing data of a study of shared clonotypes between healthy human individuals. Study-wide background: For every donor, three CD4 naive, three CD4 memory, two CD8 naive and one CD8 memory plates were used.

The assay was immunoSEQ multiplex PCR, and TCRdb's table has in-frame clones only and misses some. Of more than 2 million clones detected, approximately 96% appear once; the ten largest clones hold over 0.1%. The origin of this receptor is a man between 18 and 29 years old in good health. Material for sequencing was naive CD4+ T cells sorted from blood. The subset is: CD45RA+ positively selected.

The CDR3 sequence: CASSLRGGSGADTQYF. The DNA of the CDR3 is TGCGCCAGCAGCTTGCGAGGCGGGAGCGGCGCAGATACGCAGTATTTT. V is TRBV5-1 and J is TRBJ2-3, with 7 bases aligning to TRBD2. Germline CDR1 is SGHRS and CDR2 is YFSETQ. V was pared by 1 base and J by 4 bases, with 9 bases of the junction left unmatched. The CDR3 is 16 residues long.